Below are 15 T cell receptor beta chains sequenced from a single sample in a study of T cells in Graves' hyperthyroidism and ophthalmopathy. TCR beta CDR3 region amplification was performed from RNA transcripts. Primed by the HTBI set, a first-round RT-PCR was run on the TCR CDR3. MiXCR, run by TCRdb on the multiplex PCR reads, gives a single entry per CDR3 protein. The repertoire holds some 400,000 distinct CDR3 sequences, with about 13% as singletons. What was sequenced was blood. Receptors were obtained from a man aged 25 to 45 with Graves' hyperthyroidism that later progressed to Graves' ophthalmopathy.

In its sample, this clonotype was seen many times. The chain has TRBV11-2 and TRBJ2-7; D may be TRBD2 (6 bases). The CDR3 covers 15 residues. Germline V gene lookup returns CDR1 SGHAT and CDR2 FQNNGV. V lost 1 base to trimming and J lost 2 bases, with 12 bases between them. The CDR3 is CASSLVGRTTYEQYF. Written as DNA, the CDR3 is TGTGCCAGCAGCTTAGTTGGCAGGACTACCTACGAGCAGTACTTC.

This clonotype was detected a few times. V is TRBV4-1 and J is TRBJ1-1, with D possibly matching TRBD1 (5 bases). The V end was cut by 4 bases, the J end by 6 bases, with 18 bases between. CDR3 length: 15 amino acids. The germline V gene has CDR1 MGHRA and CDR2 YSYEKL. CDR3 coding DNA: TGCGCCAGCAGCCCGGTGGGGGAGGGTCTAGCTGAAGCTTTCTTT. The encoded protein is CASSPVGEGLAEAFF.

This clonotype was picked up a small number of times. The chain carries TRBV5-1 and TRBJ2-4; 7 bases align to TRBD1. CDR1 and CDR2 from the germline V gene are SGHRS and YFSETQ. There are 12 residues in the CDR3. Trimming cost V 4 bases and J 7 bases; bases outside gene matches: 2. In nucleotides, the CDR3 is TGCGCCAGCAGCGGGGGACAGAACATTCAGTACTTC. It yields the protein CASSGGQNIQYF. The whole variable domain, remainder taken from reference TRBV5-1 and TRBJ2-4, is KAGVTQTPRYLIKTRGQQVTLSCSPISGHRSVSWYQQTPGQGLQFLFEYFSETQRNKGNFPGRFSGRQFSNSRSEMNVSTLELGDSALYLCASSGGQNIQYFGAGTRLSVL.

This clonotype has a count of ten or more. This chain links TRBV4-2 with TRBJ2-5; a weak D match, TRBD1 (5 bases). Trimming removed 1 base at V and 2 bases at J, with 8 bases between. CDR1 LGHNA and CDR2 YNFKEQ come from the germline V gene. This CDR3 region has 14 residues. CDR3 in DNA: TGTGCCAGCAGCCAAGCTAGGGGTCAAGAGACCCAGTACTTC. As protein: CASSQARGQETQYF.

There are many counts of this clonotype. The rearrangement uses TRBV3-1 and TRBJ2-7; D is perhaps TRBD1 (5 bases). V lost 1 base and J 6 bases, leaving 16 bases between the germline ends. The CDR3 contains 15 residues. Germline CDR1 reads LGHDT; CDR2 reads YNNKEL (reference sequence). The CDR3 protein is CASSQAATGWGEQYF. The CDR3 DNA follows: TGTGCCAGCAGCCAAGCCGCCACAGGCTGGGGCGAGCAGTACTTC.

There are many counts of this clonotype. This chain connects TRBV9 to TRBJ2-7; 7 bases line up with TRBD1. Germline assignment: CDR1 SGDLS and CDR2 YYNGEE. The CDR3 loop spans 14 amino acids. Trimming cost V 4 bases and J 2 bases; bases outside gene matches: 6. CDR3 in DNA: TGTGCCAGCAGCCCCGGGACAGAACCCTACGAGCAGTACTTC. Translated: CASSPGTEPYEQYF.

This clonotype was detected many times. The CDR3 DNA reads as TGTGCCAGCAGTTTAGGACTAGCTCGGGAGACCCAGTACTTC. This gives the protein CASSLGLARETQYF. The V and J genes are TRBV9 and TRBJ2-5, with 8 bases lining up with TRBD2. This CDR3 region has 14 residues. Germline trimming cut 5 bases from V and 5 bases from J; bases unmatched to any gene: 8. Germline values: CDR1 SGDLS, CDR2 YYNGEE.

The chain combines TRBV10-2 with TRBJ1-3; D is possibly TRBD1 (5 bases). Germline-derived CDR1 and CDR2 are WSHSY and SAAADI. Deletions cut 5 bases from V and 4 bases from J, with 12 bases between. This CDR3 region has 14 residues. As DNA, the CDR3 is TGCGCCAGCAGTCGGGGGAACGCGGGAAACACCATATATTTT. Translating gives CASSRGNAGNTIYF.

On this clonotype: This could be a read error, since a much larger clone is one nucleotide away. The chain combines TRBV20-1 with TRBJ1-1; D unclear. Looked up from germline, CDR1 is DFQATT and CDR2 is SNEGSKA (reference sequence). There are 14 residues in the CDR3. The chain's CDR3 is CSASDRVTNTGAFF. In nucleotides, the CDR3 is TGCAGTGCTAGTGATCGCGTGACGAACACTGGAGCTTTCTTT.

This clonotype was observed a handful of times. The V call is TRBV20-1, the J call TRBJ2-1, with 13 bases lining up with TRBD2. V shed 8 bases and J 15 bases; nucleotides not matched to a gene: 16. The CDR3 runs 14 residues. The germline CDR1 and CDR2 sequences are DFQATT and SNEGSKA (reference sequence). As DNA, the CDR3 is TGCAGTTTGCAAACTAGCGGGGGGGCCTACGGTCCGTTCTTC. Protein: CSLQTSGGAYGPFF.

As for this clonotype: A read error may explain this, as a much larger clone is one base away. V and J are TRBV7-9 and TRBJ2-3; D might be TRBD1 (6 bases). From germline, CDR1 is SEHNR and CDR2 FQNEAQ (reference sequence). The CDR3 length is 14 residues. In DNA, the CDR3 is TGTGCCGGCAGCTTTACAGGGAGCGCAGATACGCAGTATTTT. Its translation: CAGSFTGSADTQYF.

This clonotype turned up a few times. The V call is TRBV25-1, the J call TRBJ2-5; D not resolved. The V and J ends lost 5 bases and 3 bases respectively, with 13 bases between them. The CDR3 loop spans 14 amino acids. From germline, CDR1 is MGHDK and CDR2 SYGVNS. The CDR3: CASSRGTRKETQYF. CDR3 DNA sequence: TGTGCCAGCAGTAGAGGCACGAGGAAAGAGACCCAGTACTTC.

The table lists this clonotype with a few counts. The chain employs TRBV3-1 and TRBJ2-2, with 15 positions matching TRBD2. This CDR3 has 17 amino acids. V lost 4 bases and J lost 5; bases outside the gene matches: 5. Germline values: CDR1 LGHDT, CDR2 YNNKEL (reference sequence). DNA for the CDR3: TGTGCCAGCAGCCCAGGACTAGCGGGGGGGCGGACCGGGGAGCTGTTTTTT. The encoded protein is CASSPGLAGGRTGELFF.

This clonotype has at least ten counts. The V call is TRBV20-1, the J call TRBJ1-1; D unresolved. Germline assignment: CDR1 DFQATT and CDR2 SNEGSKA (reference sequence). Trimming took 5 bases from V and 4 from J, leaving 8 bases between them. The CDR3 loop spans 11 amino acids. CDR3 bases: TGCAGTGCTCCGCGGAGCACTGAAGCTTTCTTT. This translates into CSAPRSTEAFF.

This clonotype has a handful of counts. The CDR3 protein is CASSIGLAVTETQYF. The CDR3 DNA follows: TGCGCCAGCAGCATAGGACTAGCGGTAACAGAGACCCAGTACTTC. The chain has TRBV5-1 and TRBJ2-5; 10 nucleotides line up with TRBD2. V shed 4 bases and J 4 bases; nucleotides not matched to a gene: 7. The CDR3 contains 15 residues. Germline V gene data show CDR1 as SGHRS and CDR2 as YFSETQ.